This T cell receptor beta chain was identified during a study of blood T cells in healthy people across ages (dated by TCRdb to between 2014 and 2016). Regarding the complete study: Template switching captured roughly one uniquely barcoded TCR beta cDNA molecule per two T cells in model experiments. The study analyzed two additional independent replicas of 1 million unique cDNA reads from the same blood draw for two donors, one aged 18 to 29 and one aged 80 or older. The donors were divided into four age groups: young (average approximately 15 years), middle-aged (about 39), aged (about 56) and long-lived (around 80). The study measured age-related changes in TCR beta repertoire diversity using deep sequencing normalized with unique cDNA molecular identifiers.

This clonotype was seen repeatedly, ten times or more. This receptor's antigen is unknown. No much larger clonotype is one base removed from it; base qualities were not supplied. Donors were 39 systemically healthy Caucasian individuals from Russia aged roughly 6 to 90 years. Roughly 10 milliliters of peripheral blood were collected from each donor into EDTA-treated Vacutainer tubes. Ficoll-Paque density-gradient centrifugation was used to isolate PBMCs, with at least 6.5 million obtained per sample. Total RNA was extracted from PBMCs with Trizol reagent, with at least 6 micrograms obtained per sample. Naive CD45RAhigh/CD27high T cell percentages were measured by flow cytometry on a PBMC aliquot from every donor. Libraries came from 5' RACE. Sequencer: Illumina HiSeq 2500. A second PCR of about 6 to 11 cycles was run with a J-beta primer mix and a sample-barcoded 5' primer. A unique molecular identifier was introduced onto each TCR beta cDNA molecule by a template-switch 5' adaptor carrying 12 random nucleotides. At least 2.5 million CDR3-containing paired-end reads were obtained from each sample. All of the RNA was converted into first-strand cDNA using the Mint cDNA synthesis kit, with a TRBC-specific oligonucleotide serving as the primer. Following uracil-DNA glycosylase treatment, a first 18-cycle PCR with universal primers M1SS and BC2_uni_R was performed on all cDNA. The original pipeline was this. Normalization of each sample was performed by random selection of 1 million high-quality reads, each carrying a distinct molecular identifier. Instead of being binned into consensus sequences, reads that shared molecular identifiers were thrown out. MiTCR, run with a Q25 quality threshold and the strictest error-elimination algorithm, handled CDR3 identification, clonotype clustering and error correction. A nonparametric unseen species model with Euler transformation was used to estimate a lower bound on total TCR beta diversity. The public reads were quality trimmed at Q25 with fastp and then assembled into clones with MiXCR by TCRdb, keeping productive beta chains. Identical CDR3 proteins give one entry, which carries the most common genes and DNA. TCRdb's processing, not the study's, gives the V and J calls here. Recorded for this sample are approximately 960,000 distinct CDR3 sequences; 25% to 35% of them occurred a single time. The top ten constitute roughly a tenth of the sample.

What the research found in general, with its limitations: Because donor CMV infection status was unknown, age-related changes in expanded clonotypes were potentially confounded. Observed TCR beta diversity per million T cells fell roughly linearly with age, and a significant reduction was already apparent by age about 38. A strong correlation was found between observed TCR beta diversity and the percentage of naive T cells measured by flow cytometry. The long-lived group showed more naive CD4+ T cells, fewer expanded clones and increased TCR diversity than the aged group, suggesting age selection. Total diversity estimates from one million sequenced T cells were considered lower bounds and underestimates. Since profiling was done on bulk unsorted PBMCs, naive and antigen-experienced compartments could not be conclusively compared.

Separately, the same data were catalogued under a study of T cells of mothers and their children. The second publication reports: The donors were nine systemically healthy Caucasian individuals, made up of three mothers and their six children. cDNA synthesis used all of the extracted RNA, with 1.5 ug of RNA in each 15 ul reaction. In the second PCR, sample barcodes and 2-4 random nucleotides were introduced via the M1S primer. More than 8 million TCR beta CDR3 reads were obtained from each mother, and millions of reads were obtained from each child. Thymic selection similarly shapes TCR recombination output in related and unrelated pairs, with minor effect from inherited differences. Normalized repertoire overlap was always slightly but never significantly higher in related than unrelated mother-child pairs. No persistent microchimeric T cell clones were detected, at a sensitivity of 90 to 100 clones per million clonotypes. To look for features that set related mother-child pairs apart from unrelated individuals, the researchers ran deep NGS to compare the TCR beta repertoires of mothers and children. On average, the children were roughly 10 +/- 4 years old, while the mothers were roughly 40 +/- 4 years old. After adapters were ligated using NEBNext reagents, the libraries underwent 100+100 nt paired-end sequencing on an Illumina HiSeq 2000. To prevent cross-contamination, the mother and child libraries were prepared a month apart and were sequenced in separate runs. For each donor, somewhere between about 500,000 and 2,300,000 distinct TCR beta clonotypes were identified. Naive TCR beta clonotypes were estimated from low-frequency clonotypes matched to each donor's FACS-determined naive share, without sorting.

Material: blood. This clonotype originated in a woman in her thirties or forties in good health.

The CDR3 in this case is CASSLNGNTQYF. The DNA sequence is given as TGTGCCAGCAGCTTAAACGGCAATACGCAGTATTTT. Rearrangement joined TRBV7-3 to TRBJ2-3; no D segment can be confidently identified. V is clipped by 1 base and J by 7 bases, and the sequence between their germline boundaries is 6 bases long. The CDR3 contains 12 residues, cysteine and phenylalanine counted. Here the CDR3 DNA is all that survives: 36 bases in frame from base 1. CDR1 SGHTA and CDR2 FQGTGA are derived from the germline V gene.